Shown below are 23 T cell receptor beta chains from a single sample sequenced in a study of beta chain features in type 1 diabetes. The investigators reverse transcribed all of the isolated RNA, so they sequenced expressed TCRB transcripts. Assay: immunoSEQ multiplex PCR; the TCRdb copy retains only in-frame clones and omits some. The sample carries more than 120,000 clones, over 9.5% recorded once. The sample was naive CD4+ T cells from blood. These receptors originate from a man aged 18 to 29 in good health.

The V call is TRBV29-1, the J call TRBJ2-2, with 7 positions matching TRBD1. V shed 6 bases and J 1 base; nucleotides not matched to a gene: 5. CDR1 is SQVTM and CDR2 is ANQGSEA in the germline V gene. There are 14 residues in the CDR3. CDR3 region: CSVRDSLNTGELFF. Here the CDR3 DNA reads TGCAGCGTCCGGGACAGCTTGAACACCGGGGAGCTGTTTTTT.

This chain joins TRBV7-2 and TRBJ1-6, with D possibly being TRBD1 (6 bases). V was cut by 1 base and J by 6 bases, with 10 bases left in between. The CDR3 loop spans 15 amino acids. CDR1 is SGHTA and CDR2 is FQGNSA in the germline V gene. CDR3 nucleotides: TGTGCCAGCAGCTTAGTCCAGGGGAGTAATTCACCCCTCCACTTT. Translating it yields CASSLVQGSNSPLHF.

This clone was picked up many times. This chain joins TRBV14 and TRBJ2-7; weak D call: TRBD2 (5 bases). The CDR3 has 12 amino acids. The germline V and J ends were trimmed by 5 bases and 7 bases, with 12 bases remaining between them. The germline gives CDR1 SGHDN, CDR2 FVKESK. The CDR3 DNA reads TGTGCCAGCAGCTCACGACCGGGGGAGCAGTACTTC. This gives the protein CASSSRPGEQYF.

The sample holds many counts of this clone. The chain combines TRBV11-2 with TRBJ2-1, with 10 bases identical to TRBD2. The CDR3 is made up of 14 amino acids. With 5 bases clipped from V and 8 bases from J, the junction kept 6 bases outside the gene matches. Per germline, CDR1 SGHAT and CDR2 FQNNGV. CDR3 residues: CASSPRTSGHEQFF. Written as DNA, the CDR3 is TGTGCCAGCAGCCCGCGGACTAGCGGTCATGAGCAGTTCTTC.

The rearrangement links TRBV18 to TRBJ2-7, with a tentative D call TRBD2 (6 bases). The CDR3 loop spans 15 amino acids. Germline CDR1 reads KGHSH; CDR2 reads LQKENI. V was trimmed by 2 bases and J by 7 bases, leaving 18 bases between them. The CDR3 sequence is CASSPAGGPLGEQYF. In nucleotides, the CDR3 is TGTGCCAGCTCACCAGCCGGGGGTCCCTTGGGGGAGCAGTACTTC.

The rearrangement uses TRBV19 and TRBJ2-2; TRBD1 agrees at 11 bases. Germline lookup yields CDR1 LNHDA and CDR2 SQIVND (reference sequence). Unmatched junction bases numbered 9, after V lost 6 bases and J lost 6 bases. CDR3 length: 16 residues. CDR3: CASSSRDRGYAGELFF. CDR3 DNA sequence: TGTGCCAGTAGCTCGAGGGACAGGGGGTACGCCGGGGAGCTGTTTTTT.

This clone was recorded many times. The CDR3 nucleotides are TGTGCCACCAGGCCGGACAAAGGGGCAGATACGCAGTATTTT. Its protein product is CATRPDKGADTQYF. The V and J genes are TRBV15 and TRBJ2-3, with D tentatively TRBD1 (5 bases). The CDR3 is made up of 14 amino acids. Trimming removed 6 bases from V and 4 bases from J, with 14 bases in between. Looked up from germline, CDR1 is LNHNV and CDR2 is YYDKDF (reference sequence).

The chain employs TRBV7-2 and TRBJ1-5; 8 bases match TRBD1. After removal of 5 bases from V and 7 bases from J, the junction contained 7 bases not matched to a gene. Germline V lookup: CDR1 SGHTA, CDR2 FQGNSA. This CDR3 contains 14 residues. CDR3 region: CASSLDREYQPQHF. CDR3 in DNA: TGTGCCAGCAGCCTGGACAGGGAATACCAGCCCCAGCATTTT.

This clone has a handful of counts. CDR3 coding DNA: TGTGCCAGCAGCTTGGACCCGACTAGAAGTCAAGAGACCCAGTACTTC. Its translation is CASSLDPTRSQETQYF. The chain has TRBV5-4 and TRBJ2-5; TRBD2 might be the D (6 bases). The V gene's germline CDR1 is SGHNT and CDR2 YYREEE (reference sequence). The CDR3 length is 16 residues. Trimming shortened V by 0 bases and J by 2 bases, and 14 bases separated the two germline ends. Variable domain in full (rest from reference TRBV5-4 and TRBJ2-5): ETGVTQSPTHLIKTRGQQVTLRCSSQSGHNTVSWYQQALGQGPQFIFQYYREEENGRGNFPPRFSGLQFPNYSSELNVNALELDDSALYLCASSLDPTRSQETQYFGPGTRLLVL.

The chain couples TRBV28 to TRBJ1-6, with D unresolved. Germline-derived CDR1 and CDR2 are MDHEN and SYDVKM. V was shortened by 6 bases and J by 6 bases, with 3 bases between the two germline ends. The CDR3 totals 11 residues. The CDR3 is CASSINSPLHF. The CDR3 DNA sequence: TGTGCCAGCAGCATTAATTCACCCCTCCACTTT.

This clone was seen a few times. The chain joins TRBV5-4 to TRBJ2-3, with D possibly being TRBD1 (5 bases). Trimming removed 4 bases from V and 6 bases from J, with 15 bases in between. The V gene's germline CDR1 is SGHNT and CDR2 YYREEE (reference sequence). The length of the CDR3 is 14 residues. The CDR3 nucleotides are TGTGCCAGCAGCCCCCAATCTGGGGCGGATACGCAGTATTTT. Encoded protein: CASSPQSGADTQYF.

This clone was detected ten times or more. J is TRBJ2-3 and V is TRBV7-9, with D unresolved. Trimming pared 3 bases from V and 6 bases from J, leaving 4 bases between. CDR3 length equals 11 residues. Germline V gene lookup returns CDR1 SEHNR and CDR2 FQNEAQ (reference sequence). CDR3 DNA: TGTGCCAGCAGCTTTCTGGATACGCAGTATTTT. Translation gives CASSFLDTQYF.

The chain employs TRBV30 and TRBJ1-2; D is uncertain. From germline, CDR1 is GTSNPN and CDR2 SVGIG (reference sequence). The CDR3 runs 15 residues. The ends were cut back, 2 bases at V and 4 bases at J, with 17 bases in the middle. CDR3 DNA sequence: TGTGCCTGGAGTACCCGAGGCAGACCTCTCTATGGCTACACCTTC. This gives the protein CAWSTRGRPLYGYTF.

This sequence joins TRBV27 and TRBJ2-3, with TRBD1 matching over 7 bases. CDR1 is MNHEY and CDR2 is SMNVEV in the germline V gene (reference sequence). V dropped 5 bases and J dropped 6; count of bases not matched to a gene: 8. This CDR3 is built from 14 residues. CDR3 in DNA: TGTGCCAGCAGTCTACGACAGGGTTGGGATACGCAGTATTTT. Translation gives CASSLRQGWDTQYF.

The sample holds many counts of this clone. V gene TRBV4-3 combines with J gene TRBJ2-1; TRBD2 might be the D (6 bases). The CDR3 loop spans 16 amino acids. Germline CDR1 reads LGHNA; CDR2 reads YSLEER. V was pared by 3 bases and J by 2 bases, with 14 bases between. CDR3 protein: CASSQAASDAYNEQFF. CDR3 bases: TGCGCCAGCAGCCAGGCGGCTAGCGATGCCTACAATGAGCAGTTCTTC.

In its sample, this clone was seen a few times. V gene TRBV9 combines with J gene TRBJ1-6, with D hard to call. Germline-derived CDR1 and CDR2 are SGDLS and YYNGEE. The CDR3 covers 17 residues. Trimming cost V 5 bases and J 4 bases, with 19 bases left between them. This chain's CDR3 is CASSAAVGREYNSPLHF. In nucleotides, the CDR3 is TGTGCCAGCAGTGCAGCGGTAGGGAGGGAATATAATTCACCCCTCCACTTT. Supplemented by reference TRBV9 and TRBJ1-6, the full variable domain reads DSGVTQTPKHLITATGQRVTLRCSPRSGDLSVYWYQQSLDQGLQFLIQYYNGEERAKGNILERFSAQQFPDLHSELNLSSLELGDSALYFCASSAAVGREYNSPLHFGNGTRLTVT.

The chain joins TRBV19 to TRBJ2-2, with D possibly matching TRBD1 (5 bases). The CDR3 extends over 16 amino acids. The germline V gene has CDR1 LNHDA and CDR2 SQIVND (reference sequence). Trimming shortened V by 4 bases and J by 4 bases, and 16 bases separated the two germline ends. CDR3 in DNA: TGTGCCAGTAGTACGAACAGGCCAGTGTTCACCGGGGAGCTGTTTTTT. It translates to CASSTNRPVFTGELFF.

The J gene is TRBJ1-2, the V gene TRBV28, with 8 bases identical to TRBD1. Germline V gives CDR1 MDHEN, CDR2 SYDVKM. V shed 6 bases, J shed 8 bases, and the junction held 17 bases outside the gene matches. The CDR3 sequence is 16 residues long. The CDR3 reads CASSRQGATGYKGYTF. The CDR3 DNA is TGTGCCAGCAGCCGTCAGGGGGCAACAGGGTACAAGGGCTACACCTTC.

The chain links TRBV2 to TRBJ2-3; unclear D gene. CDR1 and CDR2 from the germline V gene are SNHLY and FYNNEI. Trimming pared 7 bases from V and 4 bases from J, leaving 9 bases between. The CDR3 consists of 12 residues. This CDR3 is CASIFLADTQYF. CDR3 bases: TGTGCCAGCATCTTTCTCGCAGATACGCAGTATTTT. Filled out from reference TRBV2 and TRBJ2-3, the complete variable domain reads EPEVTQTPSHQVTQMGQEVILRCVPISNHLYFYWYRQILGQKVEFLVSFYNNEISEKSEIFDDQFSVERPDGSNFTLKIRSTKLEDSAMYFCASIFLADTQYFGPGTRLTVL.

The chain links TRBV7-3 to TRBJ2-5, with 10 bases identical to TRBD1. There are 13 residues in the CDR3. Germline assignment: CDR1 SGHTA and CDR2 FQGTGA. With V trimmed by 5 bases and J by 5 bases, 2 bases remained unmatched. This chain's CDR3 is CASSRDRGETQYF. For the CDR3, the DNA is TGTGCCAGCAGCCGGGACAGGGGTGAGACCCAGTACTTC.

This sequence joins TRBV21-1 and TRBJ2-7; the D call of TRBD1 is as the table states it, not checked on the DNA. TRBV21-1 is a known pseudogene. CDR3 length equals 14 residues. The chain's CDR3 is CASSPTVSHYEQYF. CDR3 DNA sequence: TGTGCCAGCAGCCCGACAGTGAGCCATTACGAGCAGTACTTC.

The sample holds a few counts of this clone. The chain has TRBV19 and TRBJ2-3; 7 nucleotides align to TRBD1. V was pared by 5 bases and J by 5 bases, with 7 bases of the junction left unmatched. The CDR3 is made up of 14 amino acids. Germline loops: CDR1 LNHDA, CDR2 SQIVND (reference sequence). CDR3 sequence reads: CASSSGTAKDTQYF. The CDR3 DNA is TGTGCCAGTAGTTCCGGGACAGCCAAAGATACGCAGTATTTT.

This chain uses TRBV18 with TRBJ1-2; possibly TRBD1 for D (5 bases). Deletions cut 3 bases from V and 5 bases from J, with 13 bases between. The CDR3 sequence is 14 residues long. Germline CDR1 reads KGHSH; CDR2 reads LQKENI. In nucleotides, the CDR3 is TGTGCCAGCTCACCCCCGGGGAGGGGATATGGCTACACCTTC. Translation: CASSPPGRGYGYTF. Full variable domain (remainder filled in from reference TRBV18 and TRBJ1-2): NAGVMQNPRHLVRRRGQEARLRCSPMKGHSHVYWYRQLPEEGLKFMVYLQKENIIDESGMPKERFSAEFPKEGPSILRIQQVVRGDSAAYFCASSPPGRGYGYTFGSGTRLTVV.